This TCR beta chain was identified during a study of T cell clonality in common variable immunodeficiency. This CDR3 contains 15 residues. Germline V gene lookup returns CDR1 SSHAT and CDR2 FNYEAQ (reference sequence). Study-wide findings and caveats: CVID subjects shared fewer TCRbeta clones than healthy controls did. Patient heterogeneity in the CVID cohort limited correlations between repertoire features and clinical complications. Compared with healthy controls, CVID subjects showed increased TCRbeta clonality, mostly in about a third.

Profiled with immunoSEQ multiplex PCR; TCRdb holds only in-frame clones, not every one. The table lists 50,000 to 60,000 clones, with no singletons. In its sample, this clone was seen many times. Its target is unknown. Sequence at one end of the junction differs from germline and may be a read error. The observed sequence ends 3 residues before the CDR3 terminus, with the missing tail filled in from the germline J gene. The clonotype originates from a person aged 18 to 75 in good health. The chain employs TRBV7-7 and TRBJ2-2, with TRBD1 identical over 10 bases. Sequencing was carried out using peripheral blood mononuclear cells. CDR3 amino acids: CASSSWTGGSGELFF. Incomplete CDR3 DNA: TGTGCTAGCAGCTCCTGGACAGGGGGGTCCGGGGAG.